The 4 T cell receptor beta chains listed next were all sequenced from one sample in a study of CD8+ T cells in alopecia areata. Sample treatment: oral pan-JAK inhibitor, 5-10 mg twice daily. Once RNA had been extracted, it was reverse transcribed into cDNA to act as the sequencing template. Profiling relied on immunoSEQ multiplex PCR, and the TCRdb table lists in-frame clones only, not all of them. The table has roughly 200,000 clones, more than 55% seen once; the top ten hold over 3%. Sequencing used CD4+ T cells sorted from blood, obtained at week 4, from a patient treated with tofacitinib. The source is a human donor with alopecia areata.

This clone has more than one count but fewer than ten. V is TRBV29-1 and J is TRBJ1-2, with 7 bases that match TRBD1. The CDR3 extends over 14 amino acids. The germline V gene encodes CDR1 SQVTM and CDR2 ANQGSEA. V lost 2 bases and J lost 9; bases outside the gene matches: 12. CDR3 bases: TGCAGCGTTGAATTGGGACAGCCGTCTCCCCGCTACACCTTC. It translates to CSVELGQPSPRYTF. The complete variable domain, with remaining parts taken from reference TRBV29-1 and TRBJ1-2, reads SAVISQKPSRDICQRGTSLTIQCQVDSQVTMMFWYRQQPGQSLTLIATANQGSEATYESGFVIDKFPISRPNLTFSTLTVSNMSPEDSSIYLCSVELGQPSPRYTFGSGTRLTVV.

The chain has TRBV6-5 and TRBJ2-1, with 9 positions matching TRBD1. The CDR3 has 15 amino acids. Germline assignment: CDR1 MNHEY and CDR2 SVGAGI. The V segment lost 2 bases and the J segment 4 bases; nucleotides outside the gene matches: 3. Here the CDR3 reads CASSYGTGRYNEQFF. CDR3 sequence (DNA): TGTGCCAGCAGTTACGGGACAGGGAGATACAATGAGCAGTTCTTC.

This chain uses TRBV5-6 with TRBJ1-1; D perhaps matches TRBD1 (6 bases). The V gene's germline CDR1 is SGHDT and CDR2 YYEEEE. The CDR3 is 16 amino acids. The ends were cut back, 0 bases at V and 1 base at J, with 13 bases in the middle. The CDR3 is CASSLDRVSWNTEAFF. The CDR3 DNA is TGTGCCAGCAGCTTGGACAGGGTTTCGTGGAACACTGAAGCTTTCTTT. The variable domain in full, with the rest retrieved from reference TRBV5-6 and TRBJ1-1, is DAGVTQSPTHLIKTRGQQVTLRCSPKSGHDTVSWYQQALGQGPQFIFQYYEEEERQRGNFPDRFSGHQFPNYSSELNVNALLLGDSALYLCASSLDRVSWNTEAFFGQGTRLTVV.

The chain carries TRBV6-5 and TRBJ1-5; D unclear. There are 15 residues in the CDR3. Trimming took 6 bases from V and 3 from J, leaving 15 bases between them. Germline assignment: CDR1 MNHEY and CDR2 SVGAGI. As DNA, the CDR3 is TGTGCCAGCAGCGAAACAAGTGGGGACAATCAGCCCCAGCATTTT. Its protein product is CASSETSGDNQPQHF.